This entry describes one T cell receptor (beta chain). Sequencing was performed with immunoSEQ multiplex PCR; in TCRdb, only in-frame clones are kept and a portion is missing. The data hold about 110,000 clones, with 65% to 80% observed a single time. This sample was included in a study of blood T cell repertoires in COVID-19. In the study overall: T cells, B-cell-depleted T cells, or PBMCs supplied cDNA or gDNA.

Sequenced input: peripheral blood. This TCR was sampled from a man aged 65 to 85 with acute or convalescent COVID-19.

Written as DNA, the CDR3 is TGTGCTAGTGGTTTGGTAACAGGGGGCGACTACACCTTC. Translating gives CASGLVTGGDYTF. The rearrangement joins TRBV12-5 to TRBJ1-2; TRBD1 matches at 9 bases. Trimming cost V 0 bases and J 10 bases; bases outside gene matches: 3. This CDR3 is 13 amino acids long. Germline assignment: CDR1 LGHNT and CDR2 FRNRAP.